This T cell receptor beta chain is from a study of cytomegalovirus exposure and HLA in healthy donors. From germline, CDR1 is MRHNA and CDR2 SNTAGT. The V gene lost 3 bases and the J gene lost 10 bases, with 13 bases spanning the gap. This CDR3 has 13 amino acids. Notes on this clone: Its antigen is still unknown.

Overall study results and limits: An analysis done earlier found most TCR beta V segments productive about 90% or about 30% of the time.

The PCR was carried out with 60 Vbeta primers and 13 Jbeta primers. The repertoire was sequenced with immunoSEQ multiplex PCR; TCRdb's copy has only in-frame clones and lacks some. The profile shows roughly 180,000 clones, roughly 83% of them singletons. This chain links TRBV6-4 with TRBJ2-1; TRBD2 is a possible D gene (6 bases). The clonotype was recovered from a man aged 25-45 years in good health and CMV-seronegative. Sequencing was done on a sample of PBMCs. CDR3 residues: CASSEQLAGEQFF. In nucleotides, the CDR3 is TGTGCCAGCAGTGAACAACTAGCTGGGGAGCAGTTCTTC.